This T cell receptor beta chain was recorded in a study of T-cell memory formation after mild COVID-19. Overall study results and limits: The finding that pre-infection memory included some responding clones suggested that cross-reactive memory joined.

V dropped 6 bases and J dropped 6; count of bases not matched to a gene: 7. This CDR3 comprises 13 residues. This clonotype showed up just a few times. Its target is unknown. TCRdb processed the 5' RACE reads anew with MiXCR; each CDR3 protein has one entry. Of 400,000 or so distinct CDR3 sequences listed, around 21% are singletons. What was sequenced was PBMCs or a T cell subset sorted from them (not recorded which). This TCR was sampled from an adult woman who had mild COVID-19 (a few samples of this study predate the infection). Cell type and time point are not known. J is TRBJ2-7 and V is TRBV12-3 or TRBV12-4; 8 bases agree with TRBD2. This chain's CDR3 is CASRPGGASEQYF. The CDR3 bases are TGTGCCAGCAGGCCGGGAGGGGCGTCCGAGCAGTACTTC.